This T cell receptor (beta chain) originates from a study of shared clonotypes between healthy human individuals. About this clone: The antigen is not known. At one boundary the junction diverges from the germline segment, which might be a read error.

Per the germline V gene, CDR1 is SSHAT and CDR2 is FNYEAQ (reference sequence). The CDR3 is 15 amino acids. Produced via immunoSEQ multiplex PCR; TCRdb's table is partial and in-frame only. Here the sample spans roughly 1,500,000 clones, around 98% being singletons. Findings and limits, study-wide: An expected dependence of interdonor clonotype sharing on sequencing depth was noted. Rarefaction revealed incomplete sorted-subset sequencing despite large depth.

The sequenced sample was naive CD4+ T cells sorted from blood. Stated subset: CD45RA+ positively selected. This chain connects TRBV7-7 to TRBJ2-2, with 8 bases identical to TRBD1. This TCR was sampled from a man under 40 in good health. CDR3 protein: CASSPGTGFTGELFF. The DNA of the CDR3 is TGTGCTAGCAGTCCCGGGACAGGCTTCACCGGGGAGCTGTTTTTT.